Described below is a single T cell receptor beta chain sequence and its context. After removal of 5 bases from V and 0 bases from J, the junction contained 5 bases not matched to a gene. Germline CDR1 is LNHDA and CDR2 is SQIVND (reference sequence). This CDR3 is built from 15 residues. Adult donors, all healthy and HIV-negative, had no recent acute infections or vaccinations. The method was immunoSEQ multiplex PCR; TCRdb's version includes in-frame clones alone and lacks a portion of them. The sample shows some 500,000 clones, roughly 95% of them seen only once. This specimen belongs to a study of shared clonotypes between healthy human individuals.

The origin of this receptor is a woman aged 25 to 39 in good health. The rearrangement uses TRBV19 and TRBJ1-2, with 8 bases lining up with TRBD1. Sequencing input: naive CD4+ T cells sorted from blood. Subset noted: CD45RA+ positively selected. The CDR3 nucleotides are TGTGCCAGTAGTCCCCAGACAGGGGCTAACTATGGCTACACCTTC. Protein sequence: CASSPQTGANYGYTF.